This note documents a single T cell receptor beta chain sequence. There is no known antigen for this receptor. Base qualities are not recorded, but no much larger clone differs from it by a single base. TCRbeta CDR3 regions were amplified from genomic DNA using the immunoSEQ Assay, a bias-controlled multiplex PCR. The study's own analysis went as follows. The number of nucleated cells in each sample was estimated from the amplification of reference gene primers within the assay. Sequence reads were collapsed and filtered to measure the absolute abundance of every unique TCRbeta CDR3 rearrangement. Productive Simpson clonality was computed per sample as the square root of Simpson's diversity index over productive rearrangements. In TCRdb, the immuneACCESS table is reduced to in-frame sequences with V and J assigned. These tables do not hold every clone; where another copy was compared, an unresolved V gene accounts for under half, and the others remain unexplained. That table supplies the V and J calls and clone size; D and trimming were determined from the DNA. This sample holds roughly 110,000 clones; more than 75% were observed only once. The top ten clones comprise around 8% of the sample.

Its CDR3 holds 16 amino acids, cysteine through phenylalanine. The DNA shown is the 48-base CDR3, in frame from base 1. As encoded in the germline V gene, CDR1 is LGHNT while CDR2 is FRNRAP. V trim: 3 bases; J trim: 5 bases; unmatched bases: 7. Whole blood was collected in K2EDTA tubes by collaborating institutions according to the institutions' own protocols. For TCRbeta analysis, collaborators shipped samples in one of three forms: frozen whole blood, isolated PBMCs, or DNA extracted from either of those sample types. The data originate from a study of blood T cell repertoires in COVID-19 (dated by TCRdb to the early 2020s). Turning to the overall study: Collaborator samples came from the United States, Italy and Spain and covered acute and convalescent phases of COVID-19. Samples were obtained from the ongoing ImmuneRACE study (first 160 participants) and from 950 to 1,500 subjects provided by 6 global collaborators. Where available, HLA class I and class II types were taken from metadata supplied by the sample provider and were not determined by assay-based typing. The dataset comprised deeply sampled blood TCRbeta repertoires from subjects exposed to, actively infected with, or recovered from COVID-19. The prospective study material was composed of cDNA or gDNA derived from T cells, B-cell-depleted T cells, or PBMCs. The repertoires were made available in a free public database intended to serve as a resource for research on the immune response to SARS-CoV-2. The sample metadata nearly always contained a de-identified subject ID, COVID-19 status, age in years and sex. What the authors observed across the whole study: The amount of clinical and demographic metadata varied by source and participant and was provided uncurated.

Sequencing used peripheral blood. Recombination linked TRBV12-5 to TRBJ2-1, and TRBD1 aligns with 10 junction nucleotides. The sequence came from a woman aged 40-49 years with acute or convalescent COVID-19. The CDR3 in this case is CASGFGQGGLNNEQFF. The DNA sequence follows: TGTGCTAGTGGTTTCGGACAGGGGGGACTAAACAATGAGCAGTTCTTC.